This is a list of T cell receptor beta chains from one sample in a study of cytomegalovirus exposure and HLA in healthy donors. Profiling relied on immunoSEQ multiplex PCR, and the TCRdb table lists in-frame clones only, not all of them. The sample shows roughly 130,000 clones, about two thirds of them seen only once. The sequencing sample was made of PBMCs. The receptors originated from a man aged 40-49 years in good health and CMV-seropositive. Each CDR3 is given with its conserved first and last residue. The D gene is left open where the match is weak. Size is stated for part of the rows, as once, few or many counts, or as a class when the clone is expanded.

TRBV2	TRBJ1-6	NA	NA	TGTGCCAGCACGGGCCAGCGGAATAATTCACCCCTCCACTTT	CASTGQRNNSPLHF
TRBV7-2	TRBJ2-3	NA	NA	TGTGCCAGCAGCTTTGAGTTGGCAGATACGCAGTATTTT	CASSFELADTQYF
TRBV7-2	TRBJ2-7	TRBD2	NA	TGTGCCAGCAGCTTATATCTACTAGCGGGCAACTCCTACGAGCAGTACTTC	CASSLYLLAGNSYEQYF
TRBV7-2	TRBJ1-2	NA	NA	TGTGCCAGCAGCTTTTACGGGGGGATGGCCTATGGCTACACCTTC	CASSFYGGMAYGYTF
TRBV5-1	TRBJ2-1	TRBD2	NA	TGCGCCAGCAGCTTATCCCCAGTAGCGGGAAACAATGAGCAGTTCTTC	CASSLSPVAGNNEQFF
TRBV30	TRBJ2-1	NA	few	TGTGCCTGGAGTAACCGGGGTGAGCAGTTCTTC	CAWSNRGEQFF
TRBV2	TRBJ2-7	TRBD1	NA	TGTGCCAGCACCGGACAGGTGAGCTCCTACGAGCAGTACTTC	CASTGQVSSYEQYF
TRBV5-4	TRBJ1-1	TRBD1	NA	TGTGCCAGCAGCCTTACAGTGACCCAGGGGGCTGAAGCTTTCTTT	CASSLTVTQGAEAFF
TRBV7-9	TRBJ2-7	TRBD2	NA	TGTGCCAGCAGTGAAACTAGCGGGGGTCTTTTTGGGCAGTACTTC	CASSETSGGLFGQYF
TRBV25-1	TRBJ1-2	NA	NA	TGTGCCAGCAGTGAATATTCGCCGAAACAGGGCTCCTATGGCTACACCTTC	CASSEYSPKQGSYGYTF
TRBV5-4	TRBJ2-1	TRBD1	NA	TGTGCCAGCAGCTTCAGGGGGAACCCCAATGAGCAGTTCTTC	CASSFRGNPNEQFF
TRBV15	TRBJ2-2	TRBD1	NA	TGTGCCACCAGCGCCCAGACAGGGGTTGGAAGAACCGGGGAGCTGTTTTTT	CATSAQTGVGRTGELFF
TRBV7-2	TRBJ2-7	NA	NA	TGTGCCAGCAGCTTCGACAGAAACTCCTACGAGCAGTACTTC	CASSFDRNSYEQYF
TRBV7-2	TRBJ2-7	NA	NA	TGTGCCATTAAGATGGGGCAGAGAAACTCCTACGAGCAGTACTTC	CAIKMGQRNSYEQYF
TRBV19	TRBJ2-3	TRBD1	NA	TGTGCCAGTAGTCGCCAGGGGGCCACAGATACGCAGTATTTT	CASSRQGATDTQYF
TRBV21-1	TRBJ2-5	NA	NA	TGTGCCAGCAGACGAGGTTGGGGGTCAGTAACAGGGGTCGAGGGGGAGACCCAGTACTTC	CASRRGWGSVTGVEGETQYF
TRBV5-6	TRBJ1-5	NA	NA	TGTGCCAGCAGCTTGGGGGCGGGAATTGGCAATCAGCCCCAGCATTTT	CASSLGAGIGNQPQHF
TRBV10-3	TRBJ2-5	TRBD2	NA	TGTGCCATCAGTGAGACGTCTAGCGGGAGGTGGACCCAGTACTTC	CAISETSSGRWTQYF
TRBV28	TRBJ1-2	NA	NA	TGTGCCAGCAGCCCTACAGGGCAGGTCTATGGCTACACCTTC	CASSPTGQVYGYTF
TRBV28	TRBJ1-5	NA	NA	TGTGCCAGCAGTTTCTCCGGATGGGGCGGAGGCAATCAGCCCCAGCATTTT	CASSFSGWGGGNQPQHF
TRBV9	TRBJ1-2	NA	NA	TGTGCCAGCAGGGATGGGAGGGAATATGGCTACACCTTC	CASRDGREYGYTF
TRBV18	TRBJ2-5	TRBD1	NA	TGTGCCAGCTCACCAGGGGGACAGGGGCCCTCCCAAGAGACCCAGTACTTC	CASSPGGQGPSQETQYF
TRBV4-1	TRBJ1-4	TRBD1	NA	TGCGCCAGCAGCCAAAGCAGGACAGGGTACGGCGATGAAAAACTGTTTTTT	CASSQSRTGYGDEKLFF
TRBV7-6	TRBJ2-2	NA	NA	TGTGCCAGCAGCTTATTAGCTAGCGAAACCGGGGAGCTGTTTTTT	CASSLLASETGELFF
TRBV29-1	TRBJ2-7	NA	NA	TGCAGCGTTTGGACTGGATCCTACGAGCAGTACTTC	CSVWTGSYEQYF
TRBV5-1	TRBJ1-1	NA	NA	TGCGCCAGCAGTTCCCCCTCAGTCCAGAATGGTGAAGCTTTCTTT	CASSSPSVQNGEAFF
TRBV7-9	TRBJ2-7	NA	NA	TGTGCCAGCAGCTTAGCGGGGGCTTACGAGCAGTACTTC	CASSLAGAYEQYF
TRBV14	TRBJ2-1	TRBD2	NA	TGTGCCAGCAGCCAAGATGCGGGAGTTTTTAATGAGCAGTTCTTC	CASSQDAGVFNEQFF
TRBV10-2	TRBJ1-6	NA	NA	TGCGCCAGCAGTGTTCCGGGAGGGAATTCACCCCTCCACTTT	CASSVPGGNSPLHF
TRBV7-2	TRBJ2-5	TRBD2	NA	TGTGCCAGCAGCTTATCTGGGACGGGAGGGCTAGAGACCCAGTACTTC	CASSLSGTGGLETQYF
TRBV2	TRBJ2-1	TRBD2	NA	TGTGCCAGCAGTGTCGGGAGGGGCGCCAATGAGCAGTTCTTC	CASSVGRGANEQFF
TRBV9	TRBJ2-1	NA	NA	TGTGCCAGCAGCGTAGATGCCGGGGGCTCCTACAATGAGCAGTTCTTC	CASSVDAGGSYNEQFF
TRBV10-3	TRBJ2-5	NA	NA	TGTGCCATCAGTGAGGGACTACTCCAAGAGACCCAGTACTTC	CAISEGLLQETQYF
TRBV28	TRBJ2-7	NA	NA	TGTGCCAGCAGTTTTAGAAGTTACGAGCAGTACTTC	CASSFRSYEQYF
TRBV4-1	TRBJ1-2	TRBD1	NA	TGCGCCAGCAGCCACCGGACAGGACCCAACTATGGCTACACCTTC	CASSHRTGPNYGYTF
TRBV28	TRBJ1-5	NA	NA	TGTGCCAGCAGTTTAGGAGGGGCTGGTCAGGTTCAGCCCCAGCATTTT	CASSLGGAGQVQPQHF
TRBV7-9	TRBJ1-1	NA	NA	TGTGCCAGCAGCTTACCCACCCGGGTTGGGACTGAAGCTTTCTTT	CASSLPTRVGTEAFF
TRBV14	TRBJ2-3	TRBD2	NA	TGTGCCAGCAGCCTAGCGGGAGTGCGGGCAGATACGCAGTATTTT	CASSLAGVRADTQYF
TRBV9	TRBJ2-2	TRBD1	NA	TGTGCCAGCAGCGAAGGGGACAGGGGAACCGGGGAGCTGTTTTTT	CASSEGDRGTGELFF
TRBV4-1	TRBJ1-4	NA	few	TGCGCCAGCAGCGGTCTTGCGGGGGAAAAACTGTTTTTT	CASSGLAGEKLFF
TRBV28	TRBJ1-3	NA	NA	TGTGCCAGCAGTTTAGGTTTACAAAGAAACACCATATATTTT	CASSLGLQRNTIYF
TRBV14	TRBJ1-2	TRBD1	NA	TGTGCCAGCAGCCAGGCCGCCGGGACAGGGACCTACTATGGCTACACCTTC	CASSQAAGTGTYYGYTF
TRBV7-2	TRBJ1-2	NA	NA	TGTGCCAGCAGCAGAGGACGGGAAAACTATGGCTACACCTTC	CASSRGRENYGYTF
TRBV19	TRBJ1-2	TRBD1	few	TGTGCCAGTAGTATCATAGAACAGGGGGACTATGGCTACACCTTC	CASSIIEQGDYGYTF
TRBV10-3	TRBJ2-1	TRBD2	NA	TGTGCCATCAGTGAAAAGAGCGGGGGGGCACGCAGTGAGCAGTTCTTC	CAISEKSGGARSEQFF
TRBV19	TRBJ1-2	NA	NA	TGTGCCAGTAGTCTCGGCAGGTCTTATGGCTACACCTTC	CASSLGRSYGYTF
TRBV7-8	TRBJ2-6	NA	few	TGTGCCAGCAGCTTACGGTCTGCTGGGGCCAACGTCCTGACTTTC	CASSLRSAGANVLTF
TRBV7-8	TRBJ1-5	TRBD1	NA	TGTGCCAGCAAAGACCGGGACAGGAATAGCAATCAGCCCCAGCATTTT	CASKDRDRNSNQPQHF
TRBV18	TRBJ1-2	NA	NA	TGTGCCACCTCCCTTACTGCAGGGAATCGTGGCTACACCTTC	CATSLTAGNRGYTF
TRBV6-5	TRBJ2-7	TRBD1	NA	TGTACCAGCAATTACCAGACAGGGGGGAGCTCCTACGAGCAGTACTTC	CTSNYQTGGSSYEQYF